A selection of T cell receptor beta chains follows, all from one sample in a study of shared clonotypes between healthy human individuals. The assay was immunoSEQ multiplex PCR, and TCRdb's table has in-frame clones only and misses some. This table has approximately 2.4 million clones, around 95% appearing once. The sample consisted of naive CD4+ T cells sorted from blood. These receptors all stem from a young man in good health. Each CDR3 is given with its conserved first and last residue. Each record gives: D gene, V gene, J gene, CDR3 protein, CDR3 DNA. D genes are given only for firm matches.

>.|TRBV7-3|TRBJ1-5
CASSRTVSYSNQPQHF
TGTGCCAGCAGCCGGACTGTCTCCTATAGCAATCAGCCCCAGCATTTT
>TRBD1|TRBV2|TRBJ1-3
CASSAGGRTIYF
TGTGCCAGCAGTGCAGGGGGGCGCACCATATATTTT
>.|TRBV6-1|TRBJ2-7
CASSEVFGSSGQPPYEQYF
TGTGCCAGCAGTGAAGTGTTTGGATCTTCAGGGCAGCCGCCCTACGAGCAGTACTTC
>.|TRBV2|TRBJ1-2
CASSQTAGPYGYTF
TGTGCCAGCAGTCAAACAGCTGGCCCCTATGGCTACACCTTC
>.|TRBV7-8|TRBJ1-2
CASSTEPKALGGSYGYTF
TGTGCCAGCAGCACAGAGCCTAAAGCCCTGGGGGGATCCTATGGCTACACCTTC
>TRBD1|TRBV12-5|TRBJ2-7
CASGFSGTASYEQYF
TGTGCTAGTGGCTTTTCCGGGACAGCTTCCTACGAGCAGTACTTC
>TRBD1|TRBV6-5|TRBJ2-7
CASSRGQGANEQYF
TGTGCCAGCAGCCGGGGACAGGGGGCGAACGAGCAGTACTTC
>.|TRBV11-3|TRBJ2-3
CASGSQSTDTQYF
TGTGCCAGCGGGTCACAGAGCACAGATACGCAGTATTTT
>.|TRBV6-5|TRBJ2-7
CASSYFSTTGSYEQYF
TGTGCCAGCAGTTACTTTTCCACGACAGGCTCCTACGAGCAGTACTTC
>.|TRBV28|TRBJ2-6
CASEYSGANVLTF
TGTGCCAGTGAATACTCTGGGGCCAACGTCCTGACTTTC
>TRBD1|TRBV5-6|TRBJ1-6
CASSKDRGNSPLHF
TGTGCCAGCAGCAAGGACAGGGGAAATTCACCCCTCCACTTT
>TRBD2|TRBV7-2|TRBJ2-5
CASSSAGGGGETQYF
TGTGCCAGCAGCTCCGCGGGCGGGGGAGGAGAGACCCAGTACTTC